The present entry profiles one TCR beta chain with its context. This record belongs to a study of T cells in tuberculosis. The wider study: Sequenced TCRs come from CD1B-GMM tetramer-binding T cells.

Profiling relied on immunoSEQ multiplex PCR, and the TCRdb table lists in-frame clones only, not all of them. The repertoire holds tens of thousands of clones, nearly 95% seen once, with roughly 7.2% in the top ten. The V and J ends lost 5 bases and 6 bases respectively, with 7 bases between them. Looked up from germline, CDR1 is ENHRY and CDR2 is SYGVKD. There are 11 residues in the CDR3. This chain uses TRBV10-3 with TRBJ1-2; D call uncertain. This clonotype was obtained from a donor aged 10 to 29 with latent tuberculosis or without tuberculosis infection. Sequencing was done on a sample of PBMCs. The CDR3 region is CAISTVNGYTF. Written as DNA, the CDR3 is TGTGCCATCAGTACTGTAAATGGCTACACCTTC.